This T cell receptor beta chain was sequenced in a study of T cell responses to AZD1222 COVID-19 vaccine. Findings and caveats of the study: A mostly white British donor set with more females was recruited, and clonal diversity was possibly underestimated. None of the repertoires were sampled until the peak T cell response had passed.

Clones were sequenced by immunoSEQ multiplex PCR, and TCRdb holds only the in-frame ones, with some missing. Of about 170,000 clones in the sample, approximately 90% were seen once. Trimming shortened V by 6 bases and J by 9 bases, and 16 bases separated the two germline ends. The CDR3 totals 13 residues. Germline V gene data show CDR1 as MRHNA and CDR2 as SNTAGT. As for this clone: Its antigen is not known.

The gene calls are TRBV6-4 and TRBJ2-3; TRBD2 might be the D (5 bases). The clonotype comes from an adult who received the AZD1222 COVID-19 vaccine. The input for sequencing was peripheral blood, taken 28 days after the second AZD1222 dose. The CDR3: CASSEGPGETQYF. The CDR3 region has the DNA TGTGCCAGCAGCGAGGGCCCTGGAGAGACGCAGTATTTT.